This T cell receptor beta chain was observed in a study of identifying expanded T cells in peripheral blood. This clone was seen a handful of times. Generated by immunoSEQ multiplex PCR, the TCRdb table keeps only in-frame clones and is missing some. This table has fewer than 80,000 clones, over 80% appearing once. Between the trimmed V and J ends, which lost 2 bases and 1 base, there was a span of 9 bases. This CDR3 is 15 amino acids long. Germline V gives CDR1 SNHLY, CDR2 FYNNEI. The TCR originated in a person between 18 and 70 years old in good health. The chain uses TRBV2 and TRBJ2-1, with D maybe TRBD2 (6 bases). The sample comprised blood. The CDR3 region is CASSERGASYNEQFF. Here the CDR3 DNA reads TGTGCCAGCAGTGAACGCGGGGCTTCCTACAATGAGCAGTTCTTC.